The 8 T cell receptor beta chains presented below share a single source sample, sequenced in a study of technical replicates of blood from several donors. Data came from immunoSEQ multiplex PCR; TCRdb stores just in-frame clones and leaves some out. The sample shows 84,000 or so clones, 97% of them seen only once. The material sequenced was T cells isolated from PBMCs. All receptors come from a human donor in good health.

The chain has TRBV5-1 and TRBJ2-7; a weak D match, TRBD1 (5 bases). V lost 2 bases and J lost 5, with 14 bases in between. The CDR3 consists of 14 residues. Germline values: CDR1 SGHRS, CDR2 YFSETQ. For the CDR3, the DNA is TGCGCCAGCAGCTTATCAGGGAATATGGACGAGCAGTACTTC. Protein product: CASSLSGNMDEQYF.

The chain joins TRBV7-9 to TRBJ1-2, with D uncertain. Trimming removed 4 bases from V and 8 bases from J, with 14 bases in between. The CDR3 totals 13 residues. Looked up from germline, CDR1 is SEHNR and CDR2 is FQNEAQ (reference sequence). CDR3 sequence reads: CASSSLDSQGYTF. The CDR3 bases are TGTGCCAGCAGCTCCTTGGACTCGCAGGGCTACACCTTC.

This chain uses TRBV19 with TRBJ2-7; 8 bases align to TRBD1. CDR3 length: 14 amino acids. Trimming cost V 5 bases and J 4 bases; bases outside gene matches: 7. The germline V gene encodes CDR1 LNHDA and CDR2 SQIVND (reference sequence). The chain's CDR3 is CASSFRTGLYEQYF. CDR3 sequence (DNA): TGTGCCAGTAGTTTCCGGACAGGGCTGTACGAGCAGTACTTC.

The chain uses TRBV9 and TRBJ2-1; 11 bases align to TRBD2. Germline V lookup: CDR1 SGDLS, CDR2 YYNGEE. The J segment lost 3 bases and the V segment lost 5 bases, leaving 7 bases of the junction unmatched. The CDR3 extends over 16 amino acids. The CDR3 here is CASSSPLAGGYNEQFF. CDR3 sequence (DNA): TGTGCCAGCAGTTCTCCCCTAGCGGGAGGCTACAATGAGCAGTTCTTC.

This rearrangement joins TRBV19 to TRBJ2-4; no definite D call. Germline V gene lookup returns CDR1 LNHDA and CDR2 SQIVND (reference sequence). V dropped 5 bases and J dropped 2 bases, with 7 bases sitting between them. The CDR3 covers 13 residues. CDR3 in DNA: TGTGCCAGTAGTCCCTCTTCCAAAAACATTCAGTACTTC. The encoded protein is CASSPSSKNIQYF.

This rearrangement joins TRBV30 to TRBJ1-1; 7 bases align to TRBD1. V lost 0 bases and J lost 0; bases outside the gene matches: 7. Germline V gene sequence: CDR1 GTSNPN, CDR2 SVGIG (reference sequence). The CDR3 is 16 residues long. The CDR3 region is CAWSVDRERMNTEAFF. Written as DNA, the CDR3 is TGTGCCTGGAGTGTTGACAGGGAGAGAATGAACACTGAAGCTTTCTTT.

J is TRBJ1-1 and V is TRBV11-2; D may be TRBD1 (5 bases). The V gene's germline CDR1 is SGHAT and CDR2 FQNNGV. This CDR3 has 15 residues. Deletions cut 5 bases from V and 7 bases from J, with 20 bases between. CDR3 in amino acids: CASSTFKGRNDEAFF. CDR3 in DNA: TGTGCCAGCAGCACCTTCAAGGGGAGGAATGATGAAGCTTTCTTT. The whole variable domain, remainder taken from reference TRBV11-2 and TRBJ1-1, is EAGVAQSPRYKIIEKRQSVAFWCNPISGHATLYWYQQILGQGPKLLIQFQNNGVVDDSQLPKDRFSAERLKGVDSTLKIQPAKLEDSAVYLCASSTFKGRNDEAFFGQGTRLTVV.

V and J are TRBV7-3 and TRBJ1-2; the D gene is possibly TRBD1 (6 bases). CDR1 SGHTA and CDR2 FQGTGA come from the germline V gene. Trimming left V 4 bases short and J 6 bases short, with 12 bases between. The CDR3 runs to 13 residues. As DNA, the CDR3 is TGTGCCAGCAGCTCAGTGCCAGGGGATGGCTACACCTTC. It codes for CASSSVPGDGYTF.